What follows are 12 T cell receptor beta chains derived from one specimen sequenced in a study of cytomegalovirus exposure and HLA in healthy donors. 13 Jbeta primers and 60 Vbeta primers were used for the PCR. Here immunoSEQ multiplex PCR was the method, and the copy in TCRdb shows in-frame clones only, minus some. Among some 130,000 clones, around 74% were seen once, and the ten largest hold 7.3%. The sample consisted of PBMCs. These receptors were obtained from a male donor in good health and CMV-seronegative.

The rearrangement joins TRBV11-2 to TRBJ1-1; 7 nucleotides line up with TRBD1. The V gene's germline CDR1 is SGHAT and CDR2 FQNNGV. V gave up 6 bases and J gave up 0 bases; unmatched junction bases: 7. The CDR3 has 15 amino acids. The CDR3: CASSRQGSMNTEAFF. CDR3 nucleotide sequence: TGTGCCAGCAGTCGACAGGGATCCATGAACACTGAAGCTTTCTTT.

The chain couples TRBV4-2 to TRBJ2-1; the match to TRBD2 covers 14 bases. Germline assignment: CDR1 LGHNA and CDR2 YNFKEQ. V lost 3 bases, J lost 10 bases, and 20 bases stayed unmatched. The CDR3 runs 20 residues. The CDR3 sequence: CASSHRQLTSGGAGEGEQFF. The DNA of the CDR3 is TGTGCCAGCAGCCACCGACAGTTGACTAGCGGGGGGGCAGGGGAAGGAGAGCAGTTCTTC.

This chain connects TRBV27 to TRBJ1-4, with D unresolved. The CDR3 has 14 amino acids. CDR1 and CDR2 (germline): MNHEY, SMNVEV (reference sequence). V lost 6 bases and J 10 bases, leaving 18 bases between the germline ends. The DNA for the CDR3 is TGTGCCAGCAGCTTCTCGTGGGCCCGGGGAAAACTGTTTTTT. As protein: CASSFSWARGKLFF.

The chain recombines TRBV4-3 with TRBJ2-1; tentative D call: TRBD2 (5 bases). Deletions cut 0 bases from V and 5 bases from J, with 11 bases between. The CDR3 is 15 residues long. Germline lookup yields CDR1 LGHNA and CDR2 YSLEER. CDR3 nucleotides: TGCGCCAGCAGCCAAGAGTGGGAGAGAGACAATGAGCAGTTCTTC. Encoded protein: CASSQEWERDNEQFF.

The CDR3 region has the DNA TGTGCCAGCAGCATGCGGGACTTCGGGTCCTACGAGCAGTACTTC. Its protein product is CASSMRDFGSYEQYF. V is TRBV7-2 and J is TRBJ2-7; possible D gene TRBD2, 6 bases. From germline, CDR1 is SGHTA and CDR2 FQGNSA. This CDR3 is built from 15 residues. Trimming removed 5 bases from V and 1 base from J, with 15 bases in between. Looking up the rest from reference TRBV7-2 and TRBJ2-7 gives the full variable domain: GAGVSQSPSNKVTEKGKDVELRCDPISGHTALYWYRQSLGQGLEFLIYFQGNSAPDKSGLPSDRFSAERTGGSVSTLTIQRTQQEDSAVYLCASSMRDFGSYEQYFGPGTRLTVT.

The V call is TRBV5-6, the J call TRBJ1-1; D possibly corresponds to TRBD1 (5 bases). Germline CDR1 and CDR2: SGHDT and YYEEEE. The CDR3 spans 13 residues. Trimming pared 1 base from V and 7 bases from J, leaving 11 bases between. This CDR3 is CASSLLLGGEAFF. Written as DNA, the CDR3 is TGTGCCAGCAGCTTGCTGTTGGGGGGTGAAGCTTTCTTT.

This chain uses TRBV28 with TRBJ2-3, with D uncertain. CDR1 is MDHEN, CDR2 SYDVKM, per germline. This CDR3 has 14 amino acids. Trimming shortened V by 2 bases and J by 5 bases, and 11 bases separated the two germline ends. CDR3 sequence (DNA): TGTGCCAGCAGTTTAGGCTTAGCAGTAGATACGCAGTATTTT. Amino acids: CASSLGLAVDTQYF.

Only one count was recorded for this clone. Distinct nucleotide sequences in the sample also encode this CDR3. This chain links TRBV15 with TRBJ2-1; 7 positions match TRBD2. Germline CDR1 reads LNHNV; CDR2 reads YYDKDF (reference sequence). The CDR3 consists of 16 residues. V trimming: 0 bases; J trimming: 3 bases; junction bases outside the gene matches: 5. The CDR3 nucleotides read TGTGCCACCAGCAGAGATGTGGGGGAGGGCTACAATGAGCAGTTCTTC. It translates to CATSRDVGEGYNEQFF. Full variable domain (outside the CDR3, taken from reference TRBV15 and TRBJ2-1): DAMVIQNPRYQVTQFGKPVTLSCSQTLNHNVMYWYQQKSSQAPKLLFHYYDKDFNNEADTPDNFQSRRPNTSFCFLDIRSPGLGDTAMYLCATSRDVGEGYNEQFFGPGTRLTVL.

This clone was recorded a few times. CDR3 in amino acids: CASSLPHSYEQYF. Here the CDR3 DNA reads TGTGCCAGCAGCTTACCCCACTCCTACGAGCAGTACTTC. The V gene is TRBV7-2, the J gene TRBJ2-7; D is undetermined. The CDR3 is made up of 13 amino acids. Deletions cut 2 bases from V and 0 bases from J, with 5 bases between. CDR1 is SGHTA, CDR2 FQGNSA, per germline.

J is TRBJ1-2 and V is TRBV27, with a tentative D call TRBD1 (5 bases). Germline V gene data show CDR1 as MNHEY and CDR2 as SMNVEV (reference sequence). The CDR3 is 14 amino acids. Deletions cut 5 bases from V and 4 bases from J, with 14 bases between. CDR3 residues: CASSLQQGSYGYTF. CDR3 in DNA: TGTGCCAGCAGTCTCCAGCAGGGAAGCTATGGCTACACCTTC.

V gene TRBV4-1 combines with J gene TRBJ1-4; 8 nucleotides agree with TRBD1. Germline CDR1 and CDR2: MGHRA and YSYEKL. This CDR3 has 15 amino acids. The trim removed 4 bases at V and 8 bases at J, leaving 9 bases unmatched. CDR3 region: CASSLPGQGREKLFF. CDR3 nucleotides: TGCGCCAGCAGCCTCCCTGGACAGGGCCGCGAAAAACTGTTTTTT.

The CDR3 region has the DNA TGCGCCAGCAGCCAAGATCGCCTAGCGTACGAGCAGTACTTC. Its translation: CASSQDRLAYEQYF. The V and J genes are TRBV4-3 and TRBJ2-5, with D possibly being TRBD2 (6 bases). The J call may be wrong; the DNA end is better matched by TRBJ2-7. The germline CDR1 and CDR2 sequences are LGHNA and YSLEER. CDR3 length equals 14 residues.